This T cell receptor (beta chain) was identified in a study of cytomegalovirus exposure and HLA in healthy donors. The V and J ends lost 5 bases and 8 bases, in that order; junction bases with no gene match: 11. Germline assignment: CDR1 MDHEN and CDR2 SYDVKM. CDR3 length: 15 amino acids. Study-level points and caveats: Some public TCRs appeared in many individuals, while most sequences were rare.

This clone showed up just a few times. What it binds is not known. PCR involved 60 Vbeta and 13 Jbeta primers. The table came from immunoSEQ multiplex PCR; TCRdb's copy has only in-frame clones and leaves some out. The sample includes roughly 180,000 clones, around four fifths of them seen just once. This chain links TRBV28 with TRBJ1-4; TRBD1 aligns across 7 bases. Sequencing was carried out using PBMCs. The TCR comes from a man between 25 and 39 years old in good health and CMV-seronegative. The CDR3 bases are TGTGCCAGCAGTACCCGGACAGGTCGGAACGAAAAACTGTTTTTT. Translated: CASSTRTGRNEKLFF. Drawing the rest from reference TRBV28 and TRBJ1-4, the complete variable domain is DVKVTQSSRYLVKRTGEKVFLECVQDMDHENMFWYRQDPGLGLRLIYFSYDVKMKEKGDIPEGYSVSREKKERFSLILESASTNQTSMYLCASSTRTGRNEKLFFGSGTQLSVL.